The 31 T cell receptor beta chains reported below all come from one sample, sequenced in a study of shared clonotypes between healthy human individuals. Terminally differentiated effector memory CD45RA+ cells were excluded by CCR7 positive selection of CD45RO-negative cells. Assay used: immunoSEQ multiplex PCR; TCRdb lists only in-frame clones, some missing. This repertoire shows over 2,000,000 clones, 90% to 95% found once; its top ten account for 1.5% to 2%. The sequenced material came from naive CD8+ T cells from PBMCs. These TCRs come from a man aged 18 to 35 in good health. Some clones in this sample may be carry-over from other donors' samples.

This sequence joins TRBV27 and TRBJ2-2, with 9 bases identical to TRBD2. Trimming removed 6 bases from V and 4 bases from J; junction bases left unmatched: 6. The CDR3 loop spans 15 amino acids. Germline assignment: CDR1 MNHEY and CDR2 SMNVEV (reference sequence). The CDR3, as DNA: TGTGCCAGCAGGGGCGGGACTAGCCTCACCGGGGAGCTGTTTTTT. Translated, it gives CASRGGTSLTGELFF.

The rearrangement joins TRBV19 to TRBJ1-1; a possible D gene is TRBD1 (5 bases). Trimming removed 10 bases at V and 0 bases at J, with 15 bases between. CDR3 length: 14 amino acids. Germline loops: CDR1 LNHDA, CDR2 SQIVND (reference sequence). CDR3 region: CATRTEGMNTEAFF. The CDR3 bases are TGTGCCACCAGGACGGAGGGGATGAACACTGAAGCTTTCTTT.

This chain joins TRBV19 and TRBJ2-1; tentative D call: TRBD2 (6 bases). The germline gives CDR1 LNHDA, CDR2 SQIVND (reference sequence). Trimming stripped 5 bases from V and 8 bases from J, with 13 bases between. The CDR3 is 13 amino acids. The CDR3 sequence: CASSVREEDEQFF. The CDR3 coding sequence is TGTGCCAGTAGTGTCAGGGAGGAAGATGAGCAGTTCTTC. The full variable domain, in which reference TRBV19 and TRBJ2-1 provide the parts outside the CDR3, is DGGITQSPKYLFRKEGQNVTLSCEQNLNHDAMYWYRQDPGQGLRLIYYSQIVNDFQKGDIAEGYSVSREKKESFPLTVTSAQKNPTAFYLCASSVREEDEQFFGPGTRLTVL.

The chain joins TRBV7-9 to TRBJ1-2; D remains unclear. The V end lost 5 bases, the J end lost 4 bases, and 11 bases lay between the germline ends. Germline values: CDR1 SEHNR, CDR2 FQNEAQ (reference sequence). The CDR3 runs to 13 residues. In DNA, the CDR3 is TGTGCCAGCAGCCCCGGAGCGCTCTATGGCTACACCTTC. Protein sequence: CASSPGALYGYTF.

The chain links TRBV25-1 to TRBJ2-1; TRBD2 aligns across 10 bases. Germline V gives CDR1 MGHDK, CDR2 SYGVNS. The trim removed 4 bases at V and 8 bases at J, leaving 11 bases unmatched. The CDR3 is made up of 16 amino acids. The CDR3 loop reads CASSVRSASGGDEQFF. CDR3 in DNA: TGTGCCAGCAGTGTCCGATCTGCTAGCGGGGGCGATGAGCAGTTCTTC.

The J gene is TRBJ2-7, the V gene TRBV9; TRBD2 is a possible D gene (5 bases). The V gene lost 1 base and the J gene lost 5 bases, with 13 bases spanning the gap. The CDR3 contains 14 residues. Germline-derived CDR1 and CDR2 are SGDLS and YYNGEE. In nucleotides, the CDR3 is TGTGCCAGCAGCGTAAGTTATATGGGAGACGAGCAGTACTTC. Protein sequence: CASSVSYMGDEQYF.

The DNA for the CDR3 is TGTGCCAGCAGCTCCCTGGGGGGCGACACAGATACGCAGTATTTT. Its translation is CASSSLGGDTDTQYF. The chain employs TRBV7-9 and TRBJ2-3, with D tentatively TRBD1 or TRBD2 (6 bases each). The CDR3 extends over 15 amino acids. Per germline, CDR1 SEHNR and CDR2 FQNEAQ (reference sequence). Deletions cut 4 bases from V and 2 bases from J, with 13 bases between.

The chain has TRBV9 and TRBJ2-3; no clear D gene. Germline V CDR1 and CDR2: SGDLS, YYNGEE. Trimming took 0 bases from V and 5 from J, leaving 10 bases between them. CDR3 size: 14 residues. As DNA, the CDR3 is TGTGCCAGCAGCGTAGGCGTGGTGGTAGATACGCAGTATTTT. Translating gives CASSVGVVVDTQYF.

The CDR3 loop is CASSGWGTPLDEQFF. CDR3 in DNA: TGTGCCAGCAGCGGCTGGGGGACGCCTTTGGATGAGCAGTTCTTC. The V call is TRBV9, the J call TRBJ2-1; the D gene could be TRBD1 or TRBD2 (5 bases each). Germline V gene data show CDR1 as SGDLS and CDR2 as YYNGEE. This CDR3 is 15 amino acids long. With 3 bases removed from V and 8 bases from J, the gap between germline ends came to 18 bases.

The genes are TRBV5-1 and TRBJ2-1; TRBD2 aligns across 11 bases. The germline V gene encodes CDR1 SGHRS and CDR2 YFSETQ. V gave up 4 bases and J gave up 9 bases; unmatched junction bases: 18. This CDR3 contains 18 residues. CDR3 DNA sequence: TGCGCCAGCAGCACCACCCCGTGGACTAGCGGGTCTGCCCCTGAGCAGTTCTTC. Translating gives CASSTTPWTSGSAPEQFF.

CDR3 sequence reads: CASSTHRGVYEQYF. As DNA, the CDR3 is TGCGCCAGCAGCACACACAGGGGAGTCTACGAGCAGTACTTC. The chain employs TRBV4-1 and TRBJ2-7; 7 bases are shared with TRBD1. Germline trimming cut 5 bases from V and 3 bases from J; bases unmatched to any gene: 7. The CDR3 sequence is 14 residues long. Germline V gives CDR1 MGHRA, CDR2 YSYEKL.

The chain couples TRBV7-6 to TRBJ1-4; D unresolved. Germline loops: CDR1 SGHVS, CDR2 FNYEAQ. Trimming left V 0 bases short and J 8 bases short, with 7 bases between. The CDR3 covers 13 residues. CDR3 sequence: CASSLARGEKLFF. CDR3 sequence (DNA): TGTGCCAGCAGCTTAGCGCGTGGGGAAAAACTGTTTTTT.

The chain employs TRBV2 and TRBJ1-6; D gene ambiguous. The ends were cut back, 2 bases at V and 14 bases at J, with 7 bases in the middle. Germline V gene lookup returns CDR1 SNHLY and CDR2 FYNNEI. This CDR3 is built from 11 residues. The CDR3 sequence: CASSETFALHF. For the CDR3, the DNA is TGTGCCAGCAGTGAAACATTTGCCCTCCACTTT.

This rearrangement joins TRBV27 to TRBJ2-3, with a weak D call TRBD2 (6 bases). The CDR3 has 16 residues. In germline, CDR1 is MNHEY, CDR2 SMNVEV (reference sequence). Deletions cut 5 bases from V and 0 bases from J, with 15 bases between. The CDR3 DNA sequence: TGTGCCAGCAGTCAACTAGCACCGTTAAGCACAGATACGCAGTATTTT. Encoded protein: CASSQLAPLSTDTQYF.

CDR3 nucleotides: TGTGCCAGCAGCCCACCGGGACAGATACATTTCGGGGAGCTGTTTTTT. As protein: CASSPPGQIHFGELFF. The chain has TRBV7-9 and TRBJ2-2, with 7 bases fitting TRBD1. Germline loops: CDR1 SEHNR, CDR2 FQNEAQ (reference sequence). Trimming cost V 5 bases and J 7 bases; bases outside gene matches: 13. CDR3 length: 16 amino acids.

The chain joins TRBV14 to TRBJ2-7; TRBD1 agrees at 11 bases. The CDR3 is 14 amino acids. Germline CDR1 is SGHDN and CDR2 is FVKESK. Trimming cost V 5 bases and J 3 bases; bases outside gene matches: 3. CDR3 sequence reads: CASSAGTGGYEQYF. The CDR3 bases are TGTGCCAGCAGCGCCGGGACAGGGGGCTACGAGCAGTACTTC.

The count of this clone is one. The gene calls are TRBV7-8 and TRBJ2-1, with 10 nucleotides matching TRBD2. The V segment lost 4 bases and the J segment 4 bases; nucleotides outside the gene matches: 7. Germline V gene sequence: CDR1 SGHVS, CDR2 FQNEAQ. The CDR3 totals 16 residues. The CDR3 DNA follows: TGTGCCAGCAGCTCGACGGGACTAGCGATATACAATGAGCAGTTCTTC. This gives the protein CASSSTGLAIYNEQFF. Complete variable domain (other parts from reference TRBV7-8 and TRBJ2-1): GAGVSQSPRYKVAKRGQDVALRCDPISGHVSLFWYQQALGQGPEFLTYFQNEAQLDKSGLPSDRFFAERPEGSVSTLKIQRTQQEDSAVYLCASSSTGLAIYNEQFFGPGTRLTVL.

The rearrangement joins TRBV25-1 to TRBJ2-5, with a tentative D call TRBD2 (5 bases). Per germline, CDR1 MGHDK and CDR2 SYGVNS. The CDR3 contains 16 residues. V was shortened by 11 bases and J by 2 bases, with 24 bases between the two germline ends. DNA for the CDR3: TGTGCCGTTGGACTTAGAGGAGGCCCCGCTCAAGAGACCCAGTACTTC. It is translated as CAVGLRGGPAQETQYF.

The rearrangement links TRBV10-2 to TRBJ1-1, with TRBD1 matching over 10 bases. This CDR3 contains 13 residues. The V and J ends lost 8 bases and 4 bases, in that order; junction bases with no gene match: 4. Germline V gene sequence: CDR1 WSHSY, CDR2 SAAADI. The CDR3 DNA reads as TGCGCCAGCCAGTGGACAGGGGGCACTGAAGCTTTCTTT. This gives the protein CASQWTGGTEAFF.

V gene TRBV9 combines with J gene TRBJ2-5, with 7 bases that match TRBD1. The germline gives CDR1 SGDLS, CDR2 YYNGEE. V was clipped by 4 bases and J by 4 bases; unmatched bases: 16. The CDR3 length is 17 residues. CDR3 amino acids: CASSSRTGWVSGETQYF. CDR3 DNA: TGTGCCAGCAGCTCCAGGACAGGTTGGGTTTCAGGAGAGACCCAGTACTTC.

The CDR3 sequence: CASNDGQNPYEQYF. CDR3 coding DNA: TGTGCCAGCAACGATGGGCAGAACCCCTACGAGCAGTACTTC. The J gene is TRBJ2-7, the V gene TRBV9; D not resolved. With 6 bases removed from V and 2 bases from J, the gap between germline ends came to 15 bases. The CDR3 has 14 residues. Germline V gene lookup returns CDR1 SGDLS and CDR2 YYNGEE. The entire variable domain, with the rest obtained from reference TRBV9 and TRBJ2-7, is as follows: DSGVTQTPKHLITATGQRVTLRCSPRSGDLSVYWYQQSLDQGLQFLIQYYNGEERAKGNILERFSAQQFPDLHSELNLSSLELGDSALYFCASNDGQNPYEQYFGPGTRLTVT.

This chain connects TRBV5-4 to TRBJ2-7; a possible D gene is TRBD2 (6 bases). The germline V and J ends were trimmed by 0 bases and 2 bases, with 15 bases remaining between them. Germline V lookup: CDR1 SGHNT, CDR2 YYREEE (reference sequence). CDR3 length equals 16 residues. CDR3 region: CASSLDIGSPPYEQYF. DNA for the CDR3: TGTGCCAGCAGCTTGGATATCGGGAGTCCGCCCTACGAGCAGTACTTC.

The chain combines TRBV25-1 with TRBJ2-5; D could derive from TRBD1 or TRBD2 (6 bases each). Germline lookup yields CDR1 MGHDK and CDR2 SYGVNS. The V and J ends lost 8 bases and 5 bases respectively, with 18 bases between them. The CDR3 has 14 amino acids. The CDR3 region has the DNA TGTGCCAGCGGGGCGACCGAAGGGGGGGAGACCCAGTACTTC. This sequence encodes CASGATEGGETQYF.

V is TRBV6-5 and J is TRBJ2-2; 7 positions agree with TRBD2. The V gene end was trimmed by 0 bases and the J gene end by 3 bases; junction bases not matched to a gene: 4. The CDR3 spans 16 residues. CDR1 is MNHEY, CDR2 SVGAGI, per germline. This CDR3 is CASSYSLAEYTGELFF. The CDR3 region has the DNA TGTGCCAGCAGTTACTCCCTAGCGGAGTACACCGGGGAGCTGTTTTTT.

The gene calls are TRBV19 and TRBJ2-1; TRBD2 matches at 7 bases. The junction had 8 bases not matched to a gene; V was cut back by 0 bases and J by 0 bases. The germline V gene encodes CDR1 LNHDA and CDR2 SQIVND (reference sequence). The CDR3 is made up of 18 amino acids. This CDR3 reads CASSIDPWSGTSYNEQFF. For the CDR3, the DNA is TGTGCCAGTAGTATAGATCCTTGGAGCGGGACCTCCTACAATGAGCAGTTCTTC.

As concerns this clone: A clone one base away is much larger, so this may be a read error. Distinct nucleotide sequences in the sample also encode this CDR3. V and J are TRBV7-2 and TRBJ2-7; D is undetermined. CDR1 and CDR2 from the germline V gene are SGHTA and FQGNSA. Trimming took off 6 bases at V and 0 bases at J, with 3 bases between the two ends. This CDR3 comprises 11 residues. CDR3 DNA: TGTGCCAGCAGTCTCTCCTACGAGCAGTACTTC. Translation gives CASSLSYEQYF. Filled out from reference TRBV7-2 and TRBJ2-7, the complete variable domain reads GAGVSQSPSNKVTEKGKDVELRCDPISGHTALYWYRQSLGQGLEFLIYFQGNSAPDKSGLPSDRFSAERTGGSVSTLTIQRTQQEDSAVYLCASSLSYEQYFGPGTRLTVT.

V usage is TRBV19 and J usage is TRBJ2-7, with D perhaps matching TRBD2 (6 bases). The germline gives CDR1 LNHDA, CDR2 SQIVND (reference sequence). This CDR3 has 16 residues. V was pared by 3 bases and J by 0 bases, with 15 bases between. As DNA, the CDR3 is TGTGCCAGTAGTATTCGCGGGGCCGGGGGCTCCTACGAGCAGTACTTC. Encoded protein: CASSIRGAGGSYEQYF. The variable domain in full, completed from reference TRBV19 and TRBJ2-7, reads DGGITQSPKYLFRKEGQNVTLSCEQNLNHDAMYWYRQDPGQGLRLIYYSQIVNDFQKGDIAEGYSVSREKKESFPLTVTSAQKNPTAFYLCASSIRGAGGSYEQYFGPGTRLTVT.

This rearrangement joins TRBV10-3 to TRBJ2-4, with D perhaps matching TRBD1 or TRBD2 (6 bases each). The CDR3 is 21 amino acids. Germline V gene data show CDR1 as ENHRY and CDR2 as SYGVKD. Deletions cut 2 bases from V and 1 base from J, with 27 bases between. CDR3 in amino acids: CAISEPNDPGHRGSAKNIQYF. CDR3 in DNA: TGTGCCATCAGTGAGCCAAACGACCCGGGACACCGGGGGTCGGCCAAAAACATTCAGTACTTC.

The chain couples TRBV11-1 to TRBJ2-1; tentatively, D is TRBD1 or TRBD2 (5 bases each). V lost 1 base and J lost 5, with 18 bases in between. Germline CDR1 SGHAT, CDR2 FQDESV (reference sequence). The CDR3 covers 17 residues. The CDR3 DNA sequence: TGTGCCAGCAGCTTAGGTTCGGGCCCCGGGGCCAACAATGAGCAGTTCTTC. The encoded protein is CASSLGSGPGANNEQFF.

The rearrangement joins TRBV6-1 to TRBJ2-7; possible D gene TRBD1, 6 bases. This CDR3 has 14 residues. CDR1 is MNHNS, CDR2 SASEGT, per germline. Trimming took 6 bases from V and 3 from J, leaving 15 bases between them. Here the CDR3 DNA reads TGTGCCAGCAGGGGTTGGGGGCCTTACTACGAGCAGTACTTC. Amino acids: CASRGWGPYYEQYF.

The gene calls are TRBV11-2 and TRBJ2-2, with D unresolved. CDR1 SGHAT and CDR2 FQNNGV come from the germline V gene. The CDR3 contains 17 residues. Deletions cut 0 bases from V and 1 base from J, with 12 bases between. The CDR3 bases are TGTGCCAGCAGCTTAGATTTGCTCCACCGGAACACCGGGGAGCTGTTTTTT. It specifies CASSLDLLHRNTGELFF.